This T cell receptor (beta chain) was found in a study of blood T cell repertoires in COVID-19. About the research overall: Collection of acute and convalescent COVID-19 samples took place in the United States, Italy and Spain. In each case, the material was cDNA or gDNA derived from T cells, B-cell-depleted T cells, or PBMCs.

Adults between about 18 and 89 years of age took part from fewer than 30 US areas. Grouping used clinical history reported by participants in a survey and questionnaire. CDR3 size: 14 residues. The ends lost 3 bases at V and 2 bases at J; junction bases unmatched: 6. CDR1 is DFQATT, CDR2 SNEGSKA, per germline (reference sequence). The assay was immunoSEQ multiplex PCR, and TCRdb's table has in-frame clones only and misses some. The sample has roughly 400,000 clones, around nine tenths seen once; the top ten hold roughly 1.4%. The sample comprised PBMCs or T cells enriched from blood (not recorded which). This chain connects TRBV20-1 to TRBJ2-7; 8 nucleotides line up with TRBD2. This sequence was found in a woman aged 18-29 years who had been exposed to COVID-19. The CDR3 reads CSASLTSGPYEQYF. The DNA of the CDR3 is TGCAGTGCTAGTCTAACTAGCGGACCCTACGAGCAGTACTTC.